What follows are 26 T cell receptor beta chains derived from one specimen sequenced in a study of response to subunit inactivated influenza vaccine. One entry per CDR3 protein, called by TCRdb with MiXCR from the RT-PCR reads. The repertoire holds some 540,000 distinct CDR3 sequences, around a quarter seen once, with roughly 2.8% in the top ten. The sample was also linked to a second study, of T cells expressing NK-cell markers. That report adds: UMIs accompanied the 5'RACE template switching by which TCR beta cDNA was made.

This sample comprised CD4+ T cells sorted from PBMCs, obtained less than 13 days after vaccination. Receptors originate from a man aged 50 or older who received an inactivated influenza vaccine.

This clonotype was detected many times. This rearrangement joins TRBV5-6 to TRBJ2-5; TRBD1 agrees at 11 bases. Unmatched junction bases numbered 7, after V lost 2 bases and J lost 7 bases. The germline V gene has CDR1 SGHDT and CDR2 YYEEEE. This CDR3 contains 15 residues. CDR3 nucleotide sequence: TGTGCCAGCAGCTTTCTAGGGACAGGGGGGGCGACCCAGTACTTC. Its translation: CASSFLGTGGATQYF. Looking up the rest from reference TRBV5-6 and TRBJ2-5 gives the full variable domain: DAGVTQSPTHLIKTRGQQVTLRCSPKSGHDTVSWYQQALGQGPQFIFQYYEEEERQRGNFPDRFSGHQFPNYSSELNVNALLLGDSALYLCASSFLGTGGATQYFGPGTRLLVL.

Comment on this clonotype: This may arise from a read error, as a much more abundant clone is one base away. The CDR3 coding sequence is TGTGCCAGCAGTTTCCCGGGACGCGAGCCCCAGTACTTC. Protein: CASSFPGREPQYF. The chain recombines TRBV12-3 or TRBV12-4 with TRBJ2-5; TRBD1 or TRBD2 may be the D gene (5 bases each). This CDR3 spans 13 amino acids. Trimming took 3 bases from V and 9 from J, leaving 14 bases between them.

This clonotype was observed a few times. The chain recombines TRBV10-1 with TRBJ2-1; 7 nucleotides align to TRBD1. J gave up 12 bases and V 8 bases, and 13 bases lay outside the gene matches. Per the germline V gene, CDR1 is WNHNN and CDR2 is SYGVQD (reference sequence). The CDR3 is made up of 13 amino acids. The CDR3 reads CASGTAMVAGQFF. CDR3 bases: TGCGCCAGCGGGACAGCGATGGTTGCGGGGCAGTTCTTC.

The chain combines TRBV5-1 with TRBJ2-1; 12 bases match TRBD2. J was trimmed by 7 bases and V by 3 bases; bases with no gene match: 2. CDR1 SGHRS and CDR2 YFSETQ come from the germline V gene. This CDR3 comprises 14 residues. The CDR3 DNA is TGCGCCAGCAGCTGGCTAGCGGGGGGGAATGAGCAGTTCTTC. This encodes CASSWLAGGNEQFF.

The CDR3 loop reads CSARRGPNYEQYF. DNA for the CDR3: TGCAGTGCTAGACGGGGACCGAACTACGAGCAGTACTTC. The rearrangement links TRBV20-1 to TRBJ2-7; TRBD1 or TRBD2 may be the D gene (5 bases each). This CDR3 spans 13 amino acids. Between the trimmed V and J ends, which lost 2 bases and 3 bases, there was a span of 11 bases. Germline V gene sequence: CDR1 DFQATT, CDR2 SNEGSKA (reference sequence).

The J gene is TRBJ1-1, the V gene TRBV3-1, with D perhaps TRBD1 (5 bases). The V gene lost 4 bases and the J gene lost 10 bases, with 16 bases spanning the gap. Per the germline V gene, CDR1 is LGHDT and CDR2 is YNNKEL (reference sequence). This CDR3 comprises 13 residues. CDR3 nucleotides: TGTGCCAGCAGCCTTGCCAGGGAAGAGGTAGCTTTCTTT. Protein sequence: CASSLAREEVAFF.

This clonotype was seen ten or more times. The V call is TRBV20-1, the J call TRBJ2-1; D possibly corresponds to TRBD2 (5 bases). With 3 bases removed from V and 6 bases from J, the gap between germline ends came to 9 bases. Per the germline V gene, CDR1 is DFQATT and CDR2 is SNEGSKA (reference sequence). The length of the CDR3 is 12 residues. CDR3 coding DNA: TGCAGTGCTAGTCGAGCGGCCAATGAGCAGTTCTTC. It encodes CSASRAANEQFF.

This clonotype was seen ten or more times. The chain joins TRBV5-1 to TRBJ2-1; D possibly corresponds to TRBD1 (6 bases). The CDR3 has 15 amino acids. Germline CDR1 SGHRS, CDR2 YFSETQ. The V gene lost 4 bases and the J gene lost 0 bases, with 11 bases spanning the gap. The CDR3 nucleotides are TGCGCCAGCAGCGTCCAGGGGAGCTCCTACAATGAGCAGTTCTTC. Encoded protein: CASSVQGSSYNEQFF. Based on the CDR3 plus reference TRBV5-1 and TRBJ2-1, the full variable domain is KAGVTQTPRYLIKTRGQQVTLSCSPISGHRSVSWYQQTPGQGLQFLFEYFSETQRNKGNFPGRFSGRQFSNSRSEMNVSTLELGDSALYLCASSVQGSSYNEQFFGPGTRLTVL.

In this sample, this clonotype turned up a few times. The chain recombines TRBV12-3 or TRBV12-4 with TRBJ1-6, with unresolved D. The CDR3 is made up of 13 amino acids. Trimming shortened V by 7 bases and J by 12 bases, and 16 bases separated the two germline ends. The DNA of the CDR3 is TGTGCCAGCACCCCGTTGGGCTTTGGACCCCTCCACTTT. It translates to CASTPLGFGPLHF.

The CDR3 DNA follows: TGTGCCAGCAACATCAGGGACTCTGGAAACACCATATATTTT. Amino acid sequence: CASNIRDSGNTIYF. This chain links TRBV12-3 or TRBV12-4 with TRBJ1-3; TRBD1 is a possible D gene (5 bases). The CDR3 sequence is 14 residues long. V was cut by 7 bases and J by 0 bases, with 10 bases left in between.

J is TRBJ2-2 and V is TRBV15; D is ambiguous. The CDR3 sequence is 13 residues long. Germline lookup yields CDR1 LNHNV and CDR2 YYDKDF (reference sequence). Trimming stripped 5 bases from V and 7 bases from J, with 11 bases between. CDR3 in amino acids: CATSGILVGELFF. CDR3 nucleotide sequence: TGTGCCACCAGCGGCATCTTGGTCGGGGAGCTGTTTTTT.

The V call is TRBV7-6, the J call TRBJ2-6; TRBD2 aligns across 12 bases. The CDR3 totals 19 residues. Trimming at V came to 5 bases and at J to 0 bases, leaving 8 bases not matched to a gene. The germline gives CDR1 SGHVS, CDR2 FNYEAQ. The CDR3 loop reads CASSPGLAGHRSGANVLTF. In DNA form, the CDR3 reads TGTGCCAGCAGCCCTGGACTAGCGGGACATCGCTCTGGGGCCAACGTCCTGACTTTC.

This clonotype has just a few counts. The V call is TRBV7-2, the J call TRBJ1-4, with D possibly TRBD1 on 6 matching bases. This CDR3 comprises 15 residues. V was clipped by 5 bases and J by 0 bases, with 10 bases between them. Germline V gives CDR1 SGHTA, CDR2 FQGNSA. The CDR3 DNA reads as TGTGCCAGCAGCACCCGACAGGCAACTAATGAAAAACTGTTTTTT. It yields the protein CASSTRQATNEKLFF.

This clonotype has just a few counts. V and J are TRBV21-1 and TRBJ1-1; the table's TRBD1 call for D was not verified on the DNA. TRBV21-1 is noted as a pseudogene. The CDR3 is 15 residues long. CDR3 DNA sequence: TGTGCCAGCAGCAAAGGGTGGGCGCGGGACACTGAAGCTTTCTTT. Translating gives CASSKGWARDTEAFF.

This chain uses TRBV12-3 or TRBV12-4 with TRBJ1-1; D may be TRBD1 (5 bases). Trimming removed 4 bases from V and 4 bases from J, with 7 bases in between. The CDR3 totals 12 residues. The CDR3 nucleotides read TGTGCCAGCAGTTGGGGCGTCACTGAAGCTTTCTTT. It encodes CASSWGVTEAFF.

This clonotype was seen a few times. This chain connects TRBV29-1 to TRBJ2-1; 11 nucleotides align to TRBD2. V lost 3 bases and J lost 1; bases outside the gene matches: 5. Germline CDR1 and CDR2: SQVTM and ANQGSEA. This CDR3 is 16 amino acids long. The CDR3 region has the DNA TGCAGCGTTGAGGGACTAGCGGATATATCCTACAATGAGCAGTTCTTC. Translation: CSVEGLADISYNEQFF.

The chain uses TRBV12-3 or TRBV12-4 and TRBJ1-5; D not certain. V was clipped by 5 bases and J by 6 bases, with 8 bases between them. This CDR3 has 12 amino acids. The CDR3 sequence is CASSAMGQPQHF. The CDR3 bases are TGTGCCAGCAGTGCTATGGGTCAGCCCCAGCATTTT.

This chain links TRBV20-1 with TRBJ2-7; TRBD1 agrees at 11 bases. V dropped 3 bases and J dropped 9; count of bases not matched to a gene: 13. Looked up from germline, CDR1 is DFQATT and CDR2 is SNEGSKA (reference sequence). The CDR3 covers 15 residues. The CDR3 region is CSASAPTGQGARQYF. DNA for the CDR3: TGCAGTGCTAGTGCCCCGACAGGACAGGGGGCGAGGCAGTACTTC.

This clonotype came up a few times. This sequence joins TRBV7-2 and TRBJ2-7; 8 bases line up with TRBD2. V gave up 5 bases and J gave up 5 bases; unmatched junction bases: 11. This CDR3 has 15 residues. Germline V CDR1 and CDR2: SGHTA, FQGNSA. The CDR3 loop reads CASSVEGLVIHEQYF. CDR3 nucleotide sequence: TGTGCCAGCAGCGTCGAGGGACTAGTTATTCACGAGCAGTACTTC.

This clonotype was observed at least ten times. This chain links TRBV7-9 with TRBJ2-5; perhaps TRBD2 as D (5 bases). The CDR3 totals 14 residues. Germline CDR1 SEHNR, CDR2 FQNEAQ (reference sequence). V lost 5 bases and J lost 2, with 12 bases in between. The CDR3 DNA reads as TGTGCCAGCAGCCTCCTCCGGGAACAAGAGACCCAGTACTTC. It translates to CASSLLREQETQYF.

This clonotype was seen only a few times. This sequence joins TRBV4-2 and TRBJ2-7, with D possibly being TRBD1 (6 bases). V lost 2 bases and J 0 bases, leaving 11 bases between the germline ends. The V gene's germline CDR1 is LGHNA and CDR2 YNFKEQ. The CDR3 has 15 amino acids. The chain's CDR3 is CASSQRPGVSYEQYF. In nucleotides, the CDR3 is TGTGCCAGCAGCCAAAGGCCAGGGGTCTCCTACGAGCAGTACTTC.

This clonotype showed up just a few times. CDR3 nucleotides: TGTGCCAGCAGTGACTCTGGGGCCAACGTCCTGACTTTC. It is translated as CASSDSGANVLTF. The chain recombines TRBV12-3 or TRBV12-4 with TRBJ2-6; no firm D call. The length of the CDR3 is 13 residues. V lost 5 bases and J lost 0, with 2 bases in between.

About this clonotype: An end of the junction differs from the germline gene, which may be a read error. The chain recombines TRBV7-9 with TRBJ2-7; 9 bases agree with TRBD1. Germline-derived CDR1 and CDR2 are SEHNR and FQNEAQ (reference sequence). CDR3 length: 13 amino acids. CDR3 loop: CASSLGQGFEQYF. Here the CDR3 DNA reads TGTGCCAGCAGTTTAGGACAGGGGTTCGAGCAGTACTTC.

This clonotype occurred many times. The chain combines TRBV9 with TRBJ2-7; 8 bases fit TRBD1. CDR1 SGDLS and CDR2 YYNGEE come from the germline V gene. The CDR3 is 14 amino acids. Trimming removed 0 bases from V and 5 bases from J; junction bases left unmatched: 4. This chain's CDR3 is CASSVGTGRNEQYF. CDR3 sequence (DNA): TGTGCCAGCAGCGTAGGGACAGGGAGAAACGAGCAGTACTTC.

This clonotype was found many times. The chain joins TRBV7-2 to TRBJ2-3; no clear D gene. CDR3 length: 12 residues. V was cut by 1 base and J by 3 bases, with 2 bases left in between. Germline CDR1 SGHTA, CDR2 FQGNSA. The CDR3: CASSLDTDTQYF. DNA of the CDR3: TGTGCCAGCAGCTTAGATACAGATACGCAGTATTTT.

The chain couples TRBV5-6 to TRBJ2-3; D may be TRBD1 or TRBD2 (5 bases each). This CDR3 region has 16 residues. V dropped 4 bases and J dropped 7 bases, with 22 bases sitting between them. CDR1 is SGHDT and CDR2 is YYEEEE in the germline V gene. CDR3 sequence: CASSPIGTLDPNTQYF. The CDR3 DNA is TGTGCCAGCAGCCCGATCGGGACCCTCGACCCAAATACGCAGTATTTT. Full variable domain (rest looked up from reference TRBV5-6 and TRBJ2-3): DAGVTQSPTHLIKTRGQQVTLRCSPKSGHDTVSWYQQALGQGPQFIFQYYEEEERQRGNFPDRFSGHQFPNYSSELNVNALLLGDSALYLCASSPIGTLDPNTQYFGPGTRLTVL.